This T cell receptor beta chain was sequenced in a study of beta chain features in type 1 diabetes. Study-wide context: Patient and healthy donor groups were alike in age, gender and cell yields.

In this sample, this clone turned up a few times. As yet, its antigen is unknown. Expressed TCRB transcripts were sequenced because the entire RNA isolate underwent reverse transcription. Sequenced by immunoSEQ multiplex PCR; TCRdb stores in-frame clones only, minus some. The sample lists around 690,000 clones; around 12% were seen once. Whole-study results and caveats: Short templates might get an advantage during PCR, and this would be equal in patients and controls. All four CD4+ subsets from Type 1 diabetes patients carried moderately but significantly shorter TCRB CDR3s. Type 1 diabetes patients showed fewer insertions and more deletions at VDJ junctions.

The sequencing sample was made of naive CD4+ T cells from blood. This TCR was sampled from a man aged 30-40 years with type 1 diabetes.

CDR3: CASSSQGPYNEQFF. The CDR3 coding sequence is TGTGCCAGCAGTTCCCAGGGCCCCTACAATGAGCAGTTCTTC. The chain is built from TRBV27 and TRBJ2-1; tentative D call: TRBD1 (5 bases). V lost 4 bases, J lost 2 bases, and 9 bases lay in between. The CDR3 has 14 residues. CDR1 is MNHEY, CDR2 SMNVEV, per germline (reference sequence).